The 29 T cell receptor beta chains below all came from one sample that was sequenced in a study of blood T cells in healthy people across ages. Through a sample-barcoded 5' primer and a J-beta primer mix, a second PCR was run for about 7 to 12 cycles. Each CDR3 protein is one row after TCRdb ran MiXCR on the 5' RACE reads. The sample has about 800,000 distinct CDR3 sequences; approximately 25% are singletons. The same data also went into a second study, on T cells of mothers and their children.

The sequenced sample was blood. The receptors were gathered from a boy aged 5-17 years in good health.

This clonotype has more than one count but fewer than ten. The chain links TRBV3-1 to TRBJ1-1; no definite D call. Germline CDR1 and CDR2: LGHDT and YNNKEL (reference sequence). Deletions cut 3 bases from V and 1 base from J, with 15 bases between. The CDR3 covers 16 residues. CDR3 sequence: CASSQRVLQPNTEAFF. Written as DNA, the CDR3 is TGTGCCAGCAGCCAGAGAGTATTACAGCCGAACACTGAAGCTTTCTTT.

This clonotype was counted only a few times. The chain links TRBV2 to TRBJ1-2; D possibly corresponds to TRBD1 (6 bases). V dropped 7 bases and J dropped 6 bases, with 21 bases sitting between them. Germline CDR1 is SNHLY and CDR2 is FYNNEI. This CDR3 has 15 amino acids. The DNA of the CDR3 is TGTGCCAGCACCATCTGGGGGGGGGCCCTTGATGGCTACACCTTC. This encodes CASTIWGGALDGYTF.

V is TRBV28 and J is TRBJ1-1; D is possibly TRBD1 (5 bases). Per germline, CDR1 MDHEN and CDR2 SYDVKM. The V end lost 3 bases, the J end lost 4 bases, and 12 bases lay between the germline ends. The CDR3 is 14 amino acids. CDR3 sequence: CASSFQGGSTEAFF. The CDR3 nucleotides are TGTGCCAGCAGTTTCCAGGGTGGGAGCACTGAAGCTTTCTTT.

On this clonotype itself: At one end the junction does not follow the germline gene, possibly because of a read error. CDR3 DNA: TGTGCTAGCAGCTTAGGGTGGGACTCCTACGAGCAGTACTTC. Translation gives CASSLGWDSYEQYF. The chain is built from TRBV7-7 and TRBJ2-5; no firm D call. The J call may be wrong; the DNA end is better matched by TRBJ2-7. CDR3 size: 14 residues. Looked up from germline, CDR1 is SSHAT and CDR2 is FNYEAQ (reference sequence).

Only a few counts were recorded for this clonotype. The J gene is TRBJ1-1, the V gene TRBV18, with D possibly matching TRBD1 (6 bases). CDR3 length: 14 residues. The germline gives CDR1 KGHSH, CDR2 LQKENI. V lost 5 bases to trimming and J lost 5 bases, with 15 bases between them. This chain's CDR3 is CASSNREGGTEAFF. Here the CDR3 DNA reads TGTGCCAGCTCAAACCGTGAGGGGGGAACTGAAGCTTTCTTT.

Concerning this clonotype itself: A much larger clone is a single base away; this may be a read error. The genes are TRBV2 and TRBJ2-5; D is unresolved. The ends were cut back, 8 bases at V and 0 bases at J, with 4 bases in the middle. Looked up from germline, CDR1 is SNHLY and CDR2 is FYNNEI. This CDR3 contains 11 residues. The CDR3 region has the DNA TGTGCCAGCGGGTACCAAGAGACCCAGTACTTC. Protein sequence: CASGYQETQYF.

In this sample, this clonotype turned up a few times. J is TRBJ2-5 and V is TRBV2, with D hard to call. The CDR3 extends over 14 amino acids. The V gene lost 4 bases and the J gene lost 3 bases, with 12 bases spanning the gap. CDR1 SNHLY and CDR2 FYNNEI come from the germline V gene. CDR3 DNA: TGTGCCAGCAGTGTTATGGGCCGGAAAGAGACCCAGTACTTC. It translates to CASSVMGRKETQYF.

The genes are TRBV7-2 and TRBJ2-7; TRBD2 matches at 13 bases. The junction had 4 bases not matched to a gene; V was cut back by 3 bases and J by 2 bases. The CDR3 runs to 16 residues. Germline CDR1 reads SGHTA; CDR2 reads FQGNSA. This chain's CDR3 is CASSFPTSGGPYEQYF. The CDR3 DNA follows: TGTGCCAGCAGCTTCCCGACTAGCGGGGGGCCCTACGAGCAGTACTTC.

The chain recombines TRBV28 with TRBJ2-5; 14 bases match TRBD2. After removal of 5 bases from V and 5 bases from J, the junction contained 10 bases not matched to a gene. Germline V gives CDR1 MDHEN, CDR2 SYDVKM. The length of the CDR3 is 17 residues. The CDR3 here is CASSPWTSGRLGETQYF. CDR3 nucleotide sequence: TGTGCCAGCAGTCCCTGGACTAGCGGGAGGCTCGGGGAGACCCAGTACTTC.

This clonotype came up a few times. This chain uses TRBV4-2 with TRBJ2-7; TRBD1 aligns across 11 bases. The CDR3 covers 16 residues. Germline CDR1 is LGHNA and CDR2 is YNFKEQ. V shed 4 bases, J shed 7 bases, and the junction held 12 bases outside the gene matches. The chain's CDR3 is CASSLVRTGGSGEQYF. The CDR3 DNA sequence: TGTGCCAGCAGCCTCGTCCGGACAGGGGGCTCGGGGGAGCAGTACTTC.

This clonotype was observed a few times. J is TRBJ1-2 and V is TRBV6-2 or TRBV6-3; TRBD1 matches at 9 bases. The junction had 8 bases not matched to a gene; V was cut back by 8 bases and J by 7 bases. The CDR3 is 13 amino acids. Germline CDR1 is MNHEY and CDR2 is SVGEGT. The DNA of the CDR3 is TGTGCCAGCGCCCCACAGGGGGCGCTTGGCTACACCTTC. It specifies CASAPQGALGYTF.

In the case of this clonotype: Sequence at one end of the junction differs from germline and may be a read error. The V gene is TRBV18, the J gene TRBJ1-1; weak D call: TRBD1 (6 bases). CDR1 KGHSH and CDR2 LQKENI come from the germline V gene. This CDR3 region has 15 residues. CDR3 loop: CASSPTRGVSTEAFF. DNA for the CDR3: TGTGCCAGTTCACCTACGAGGGGGGTAAGCACTGAAGCTTTCTTT.

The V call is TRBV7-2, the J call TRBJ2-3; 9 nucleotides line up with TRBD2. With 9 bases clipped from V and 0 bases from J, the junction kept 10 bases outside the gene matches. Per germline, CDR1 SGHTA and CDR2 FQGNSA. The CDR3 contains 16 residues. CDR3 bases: TGTGCCAGTAGCCGCCGACTAGCGGCTAGCACAGATACGCAGTATTTT. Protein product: CASSRRLAASTDTQYF.

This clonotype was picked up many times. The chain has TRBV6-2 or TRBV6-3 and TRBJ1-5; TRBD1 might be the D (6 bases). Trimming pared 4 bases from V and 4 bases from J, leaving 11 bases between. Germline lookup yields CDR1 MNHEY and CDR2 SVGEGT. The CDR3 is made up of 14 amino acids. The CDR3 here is CASSSQRGNQPQHF. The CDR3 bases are TGTGCCAGCAGTTCTCAGAGGGGGAATCAGCCCCAGCATTTT.

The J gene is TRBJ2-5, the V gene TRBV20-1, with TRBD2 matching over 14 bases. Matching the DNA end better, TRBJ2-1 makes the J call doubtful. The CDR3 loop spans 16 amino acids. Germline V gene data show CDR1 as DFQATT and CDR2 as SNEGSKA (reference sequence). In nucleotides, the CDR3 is TGCAGTGCTAGAGAAGGACTAGCGGGGGGCTTTCATGAGCAGTTCTTC. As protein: CSAREGLAGGFHEQFF.

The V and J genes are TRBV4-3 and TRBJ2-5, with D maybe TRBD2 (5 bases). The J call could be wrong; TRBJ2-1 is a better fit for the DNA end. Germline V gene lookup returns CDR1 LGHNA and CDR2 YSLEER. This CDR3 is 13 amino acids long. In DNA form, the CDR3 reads TGCGCCAGCAGCCAAGGGGCTAGCTGGGAGCAGTTCTTC. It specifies CASSQGASWEQFF.

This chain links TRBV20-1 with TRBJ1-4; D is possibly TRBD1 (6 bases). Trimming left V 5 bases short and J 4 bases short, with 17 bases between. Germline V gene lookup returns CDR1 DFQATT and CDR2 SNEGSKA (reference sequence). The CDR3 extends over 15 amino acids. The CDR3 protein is CSAPDLGGRNEKLFF. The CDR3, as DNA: TGCAGTGCTCCAGACCTAGGGGGTCGTAATGAAAAACTGTTTTTT.

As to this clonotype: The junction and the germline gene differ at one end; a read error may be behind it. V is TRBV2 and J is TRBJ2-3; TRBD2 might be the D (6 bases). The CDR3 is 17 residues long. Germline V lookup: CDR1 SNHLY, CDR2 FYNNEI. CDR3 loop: CASSEWSAGLSTDTRYF. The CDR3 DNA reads TGTGCCAGCAGTGAATGGTCAGCGGGCTTGAGCACAGATACGCGGTATTTT.

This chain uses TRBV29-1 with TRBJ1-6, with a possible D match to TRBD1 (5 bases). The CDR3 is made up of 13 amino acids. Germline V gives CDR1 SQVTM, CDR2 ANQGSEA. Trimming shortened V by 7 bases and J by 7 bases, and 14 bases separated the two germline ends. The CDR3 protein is CSARDAGNSPLHF. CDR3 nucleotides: TGCAGCGCCCGGGACGCCGGCAATTCACCCCTCCACTTT.

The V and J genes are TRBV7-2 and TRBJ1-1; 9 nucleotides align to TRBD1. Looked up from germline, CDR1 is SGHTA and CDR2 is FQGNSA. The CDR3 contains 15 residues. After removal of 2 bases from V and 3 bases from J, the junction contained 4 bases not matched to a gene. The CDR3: CASSLMGTGYTEAFF. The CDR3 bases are TGTGCCAGCAGCTTAATGGGGACAGGGTACACTGAAGCTTTCTTT.

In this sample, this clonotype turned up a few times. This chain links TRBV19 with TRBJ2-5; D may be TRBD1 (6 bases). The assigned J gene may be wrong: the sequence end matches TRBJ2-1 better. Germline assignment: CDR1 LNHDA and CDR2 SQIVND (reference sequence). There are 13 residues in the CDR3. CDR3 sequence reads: CASTLPDRNEQFF. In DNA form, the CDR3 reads TGTGCCAGTACCCTACCCGACAGGAATGAGCAGTTCTTC.

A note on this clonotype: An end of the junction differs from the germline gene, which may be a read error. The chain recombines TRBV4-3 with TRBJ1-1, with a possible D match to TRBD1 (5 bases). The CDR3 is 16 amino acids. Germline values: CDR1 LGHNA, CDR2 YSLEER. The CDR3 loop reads CASSPYSGTANAEAFF. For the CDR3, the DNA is TGCGCCAGCAGCCCCTATTCCGGGACGGCGAACGCTGAAGCTTTCTTT.

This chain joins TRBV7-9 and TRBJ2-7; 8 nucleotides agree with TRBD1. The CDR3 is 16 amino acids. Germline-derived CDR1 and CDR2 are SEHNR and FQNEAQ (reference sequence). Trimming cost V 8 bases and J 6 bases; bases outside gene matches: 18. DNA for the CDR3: TGTGCCAGCGGAACTGAAACGGGCAGGGGGCCAGGCGAGCAGTACTTC. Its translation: CASGTETGRGPGEQYF.

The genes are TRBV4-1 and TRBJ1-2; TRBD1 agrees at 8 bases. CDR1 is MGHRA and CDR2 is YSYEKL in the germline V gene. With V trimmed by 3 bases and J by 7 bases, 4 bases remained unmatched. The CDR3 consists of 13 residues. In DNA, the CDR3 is TGCGCCAGCAGCCAGCCAGGGGGCGCTGGCTACACCTTC. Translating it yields CASSQPGGAGYTF.

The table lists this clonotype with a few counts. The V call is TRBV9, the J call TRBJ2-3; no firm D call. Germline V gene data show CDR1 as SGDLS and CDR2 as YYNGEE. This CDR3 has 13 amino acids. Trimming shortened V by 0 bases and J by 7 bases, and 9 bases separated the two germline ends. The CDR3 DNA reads TGTGCCAGCAGCGTAGAACACCCAAATACGCAGTATTTT. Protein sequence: CASSVEHPNTQYF.

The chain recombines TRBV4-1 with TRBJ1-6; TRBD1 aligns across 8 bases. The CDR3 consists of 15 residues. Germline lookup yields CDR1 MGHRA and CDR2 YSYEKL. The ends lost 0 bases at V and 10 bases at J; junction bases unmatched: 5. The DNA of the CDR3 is TGCGCCAGCAGCCAAGAATTACAGGGGGTATCACCCCTCCACTTT. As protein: CASSQELQGVSPLHF.

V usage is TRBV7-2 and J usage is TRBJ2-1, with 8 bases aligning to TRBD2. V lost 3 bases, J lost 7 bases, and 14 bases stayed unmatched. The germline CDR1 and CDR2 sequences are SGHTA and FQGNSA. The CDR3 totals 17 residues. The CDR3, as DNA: TGTGCCAGCAGCTTCTTTCGCGGGGGATCGGGAGGGAATGAGCAGTTCTTC. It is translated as CASSFFRGGSGGNEQFF.

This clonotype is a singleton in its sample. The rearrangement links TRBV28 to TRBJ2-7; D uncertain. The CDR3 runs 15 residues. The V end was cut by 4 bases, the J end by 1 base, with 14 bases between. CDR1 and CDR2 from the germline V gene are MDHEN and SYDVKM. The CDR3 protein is CASSSHRPMSYEQYF. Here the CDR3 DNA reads TGTGCCAGCAGTTCTCATCGACCTATGTCCTACGAGCAGTACTTC.

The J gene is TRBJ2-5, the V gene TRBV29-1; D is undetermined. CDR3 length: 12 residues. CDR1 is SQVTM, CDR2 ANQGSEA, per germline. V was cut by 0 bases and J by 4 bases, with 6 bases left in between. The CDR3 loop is CSVEDTGETQYF. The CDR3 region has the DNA TGCAGCGTTGAAGATACGGGAGAGACCCAGTACTTC. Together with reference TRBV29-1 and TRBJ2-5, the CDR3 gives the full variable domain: SAVISQKPSRDICQRGTSLTIQCQVDSQVTMMFWYRQQPGQSLTLIATANQGSEATYESGFVIDKFPISRPNLTFSTLTVSNMSPEDSSIYLCSVEDTGETQYFGPGTRLLVL.